One sample yielded the 15 T cell receptor beta chains listed below, sequenced in a study of cytomegalovirus exposure and HLA in healthy donors. Generated by immunoSEQ multiplex PCR, the TCRdb table keeps only in-frame clones and is missing some. This table holds 110,000 or so clones, about 83% found once. Sequences were obtained from PBMCs. The receptors were sampled from a man between 18 and 35 years old in good health and CMV-seronegative.

The rearrangement uses TRBV6-1 and TRBJ1-4; D unclear. CDR1 and CDR2 (germline): MNHNS, SASEGT. The germline V and J ends were trimmed by 4 bases and 7 bases, with 4 bases remaining between them. CDR3 length equals 11 residues. The CDR3 DNA follows: TGTGCCAGCAGTGTCCTTGAAAAACTGTTTTTT. This gives the protein CASSVLEKLFF.

This clone appeared once. This chain links TRBV5-1 with TRBJ2-4; a possible D gene is TRBD1 (6 bases). Looked up from germline, CDR1 is SGHRS and CDR2 is YFSETQ. Between the trimmed V and J ends, which lost 0 bases and 8 bases, there was a span of 15 bases. The CDR3 covers 15 residues. CDR3 sequence: CASSLVGAAKDIQYF. CDR3 coding DNA: TGCGCCAGCAGCTTGGTGGGGGCCGCCAAGGACATTCAGTACTTC.

The genes are TRBV6-6 and TRBJ1-2; 8 nucleotides align to TRBD1. From germline, CDR1 is MNHNY and CDR2 SVGAGI (reference sequence). This CDR3 has 15 residues. V lost 2 bases, J lost 4 bases, and 6 bases stayed unmatched. CDR3 sequence reads: CASSYASGGVYGYTF. CDR3 bases: TGTGCCAGCAGTTACGCGTCAGGGGGCGTCTATGGCTACACCTTC.

CDR3 residues: CASSFSGGAMYEQFF. In DNA form, the CDR3 reads TGTGCCAGCAGTTTTAGTGGGGGGGCGATGTATGAGCAGTTCTTC. The gene calls are TRBV27 and TRBJ2-1, with D maybe TRBD2 (7 bases). The germline V gene encodes CDR1 MNHEY and CDR2 SMNVEV (reference sequence). This CDR3 spans 15 amino acids. Trimming removed 3 bases at V and 8 bases at J, with 17 bases between.

CDR3 sequence reads: CASSQGARETQYF. CDR3 sequence (DNA): TGTGCCAGCTCACAAGGGGCCCGAGAGACCCAGTACTTC. The rearrangement joins TRBV18 to TRBJ2-5; D may be TRBD1 (5 bases). The CDR3 runs to 13 residues. Trimming stripped 4 bases from V and 4 bases from J, with 10 bases between. Germline CDR1 reads KGHSH; CDR2 reads LQKENI.

The chain couples TRBV6-1 to TRBJ1-1; D may be TRBD1 (6 bases). Per the germline V gene, CDR1 is MNHNS and CDR2 is SASEGT. The CDR3 runs to 12 residues. The V and J ends lost 9 bases and 10 bases respectively, with 18 bases between them. Here the CDR3 DNA reads TGTGCCAGTCGGGACAATTCACTCCGAGCTTTCTTT. It translates to CASRDNSLRAFF.

The count of this clone is one. This sequence joins TRBV27 and TRBJ1-1; TRBD1 agrees at 7 bases. The CDR3 consists of 16 residues. Germline V gene lookup returns CDR1 MNHEY and CDR2 SMNVEV (reference sequence). Trimming removed 4 bases from V and 4 bases from J; junction bases left unmatched: 12. CDR3 amino acids: CASSSRGAGLATEAFF. The DNA for the CDR3 is TGTGCCAGCAGTTCCAGGGGGGCGGGGTTGGCCACTGAAGCTTTCTTT.

The V gene is TRBV11-2, the J gene TRBJ2-1; 8 nucleotides line up with TRBD2. Germline V gene lookup returns CDR1 SGHAT and CDR2 FQNNGV. This CDR3 is 17 amino acids long. Trimming took 4 bases from V and 3 from J; bases not matched to a gene: 11. The CDR3 sequence is CASSSPGRGSIYNEQFF. The CDR3 DNA follows: TGTGCCAGCAGCTCACCCGGGAGGGGGAGTATCTACAATGAGCAGTTCTTC.

The rearrangement uses TRBV13 and TRBJ1-4; 7 nucleotides match TRBD1. Germline-derived CDR1 and CDR2 are PRHDT and FYEKMQ (reference sequence). With V trimmed by 3 bases and J by 4 bases, 5 bases remained unmatched. The CDR3 has 15 amino acids. The CDR3 reads CASSFEGQYNEKLFF. CDR3 nucleotide sequence: TGTGCCAGCAGCTTCGAGGGACAGTATAATGAAAAACTGTTTTTT.

The chain uses TRBV5-4 and TRBJ2-3, with 9 positions matching TRBD2. The CDR3 has 14 residues. CDR1 SGHNT and CDR2 YYREEE come from the germline V gene (reference sequence). V was pared by 4 bases and J by 5 bases, with 5 bases of the junction left unmatched. CDR3 loop: CASSPSGVGDTQYF. CDR3 nucleotides: TGTGCCAGCAGCCCTAGCGGGGTAGGAGATACGCAGTATTTT.

This clone was found a few times. The rearrangement links TRBV9 to TRBJ1-2, with 9 positions matching TRBD1. The CDR3 loop spans 14 amino acids. Germline CDR1 and CDR2: SGDLS and YYNGEE. V shed 0 bases, J shed 5 bases, and the junction held 2 bases outside the gene matches. The CDR3 region is CASSVGDRAYGYTF. The DNA of the CDR3 is TGTGCCAGCAGCGTAGGGGACAGGGCTTATGGCTACACCTTC.

V usage is TRBV7-2 and J usage is TRBJ2-7; D gene unclear. The germline CDR1 and CDR2 sequences are SGHTA and FQGNSA. Trimming removed 5 bases from V and 0 bases from J, with 5 bases in between. CDR3 length: 12 amino acids. This CDR3 is CASSRSSYEQYF. CDR3 DNA: TGTGCCAGCAGCCGGAGCTCCTACGAGCAGTACTTC.

This sequence joins TRBV5-8 and TRBJ1-6; D perhaps matches TRBD1 (5 bases). The CDR3 is made up of 14 amino acids. Per germline, CDR1 SGHTS and CDR2 YDEGEE. V lost 0 bases and J 13 bases, leaving 14 bases between the germline ends. For the CDR3, the DNA is TGTGCCAGCAGCTTGGGAGGGAGGGACTTCCCCCTCCACTTT. This gives the protein CASSLGGRDFPLHF.

CDR3 region: CASSYRSQANTGELFF. CDR3 nucleotides: TGTGCCAGCAGTTACAGGTCCCAGGCGAACACCGGGGAGCTGTTTTTT. This chain connects TRBV6-6 to TRBJ2-2; no reliable D call. This CDR3 is built from 16 residues. V was cut by 2 bases and J by 0 bases, with 10 bases left in between. Germline V gene lookup returns CDR1 MNHNY and CDR2 SVGAGI (reference sequence).

The gene calls are TRBV10-2 and TRBJ2-3; 13 bases agree with TRBD2. The CDR3 loop spans 17 amino acids. Germline CDR1 WSHSY, CDR2 SAAADI. The junction had 9 bases not matched to a gene; V was cut back by 6 bases and J by 3 bases. The CDR3 spells CASSPTSGGAGTDTQYF. In DNA, the CDR3 is TGCGCCAGCAGCCCTACTAGCGGGGGGGCCGGTACAGATACGCAGTATTTT.